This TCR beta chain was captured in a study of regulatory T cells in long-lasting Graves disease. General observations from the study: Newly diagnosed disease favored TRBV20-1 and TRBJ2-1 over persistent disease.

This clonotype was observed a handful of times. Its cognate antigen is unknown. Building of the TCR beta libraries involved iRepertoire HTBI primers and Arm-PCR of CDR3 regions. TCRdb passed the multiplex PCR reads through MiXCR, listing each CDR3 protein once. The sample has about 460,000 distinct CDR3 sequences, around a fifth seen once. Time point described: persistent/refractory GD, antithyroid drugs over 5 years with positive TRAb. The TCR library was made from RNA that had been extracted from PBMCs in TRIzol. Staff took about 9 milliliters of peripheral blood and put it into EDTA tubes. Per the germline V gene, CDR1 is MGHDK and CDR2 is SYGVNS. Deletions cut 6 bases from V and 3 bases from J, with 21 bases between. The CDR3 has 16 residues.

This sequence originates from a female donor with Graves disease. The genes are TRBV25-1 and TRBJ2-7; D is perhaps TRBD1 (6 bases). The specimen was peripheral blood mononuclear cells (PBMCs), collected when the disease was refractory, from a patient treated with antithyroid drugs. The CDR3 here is CASSSLTGSGNYEQYF. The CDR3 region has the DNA TGTGCCAGCAGCTCACTCACAGGGTCGGGAAACTACGAGCAGTACTTC.